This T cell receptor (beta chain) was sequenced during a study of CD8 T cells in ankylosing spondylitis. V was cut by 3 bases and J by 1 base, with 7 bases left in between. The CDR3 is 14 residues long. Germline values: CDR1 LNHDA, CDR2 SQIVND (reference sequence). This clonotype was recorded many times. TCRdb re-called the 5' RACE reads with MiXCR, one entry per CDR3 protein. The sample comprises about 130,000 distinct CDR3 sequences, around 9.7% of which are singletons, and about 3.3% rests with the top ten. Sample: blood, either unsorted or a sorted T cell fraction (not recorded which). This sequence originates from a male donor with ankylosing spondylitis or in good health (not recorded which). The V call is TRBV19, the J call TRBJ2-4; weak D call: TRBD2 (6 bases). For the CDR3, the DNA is TGTGCCAGTAGTATTGCGGGGGCCAAAAACATTCAGTACTTC. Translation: CASSIAGAKNIQYF.